Below, 21 T cell receptor beta chains from the same sample are listed, as sequenced in a study of T cell changes during pregnancy in multiple sclerosis. Sequenced by immunoSEQ multiplex PCR; TCRdb stores in-frame clones only, minus some. The sample holds about 100,000 clones, roughly 92% seen once. Sequences were derived from peripheral blood, sampled after pregnancy. The receptors here all came from a female donor with multiple sclerosis, enrolled in a pregnancy study.

The chain couples TRBV7-9 to TRBJ2-6; TRBD1 aligns across 7 bases. The CDR3 runs 15 residues. CDR1 is SEHNR, CDR2 FQNEAQ, per germline (reference sequence). V was clipped by 5 bases and J by 1 base; unmatched bases: 2. The CDR3 region is CASSTGASGANVLTF. CDR3 bases: TGTGCCAGCAGCACAGGGGCGTCTGGGGCCAACGTCCTGACTTTC. The full variable domain, its missing parts supplied by reference TRBV7-9 and TRBJ2-6, is DTGVSQNPRHKITKRGQNVTFRCDPISEHNRLYWYRQTLGQGPEFLTYFQNEAQLEKSRLLSDRFSAERPKGSFSTLEIQRTEQGDSAMYLCASSTGASGANVLTFGAGSRLTVL.

This clone has a single count. This chain links TRBV18 with TRBJ1-1; D possibly corresponds to TRBD1 (5 bases). Germline V gene sequence: CDR1 KGHSH, CDR2 LQKENI. Trimming removed 3 bases at V and 0 bases at J, with 14 bases between. CDR3 length: 16 residues. CDR3 loop: CASSPSLAGMNTEAFF. DNA of the CDR3: TGTGCCAGCTCACCCTCGTTAGCAGGGATGAACACTGAAGCTTTCTTT. Supplemented by reference TRBV18 and TRBJ1-1, the full variable domain reads NAGVMQNPRHLVRRRGQEARLRCSPMKGHSHVYWYRQLPEEGLKFMVYLQKENIIDESGMPKERFSAEFPKEGPSILRIQQVVRGDSAAYFCASSPSLAGMNTEAFFGQGTRLTVV.

The V call is TRBV30, the J call TRBJ2-2; maybe TRBD1 (5 bases). The CDR3 loop spans 14 amino acids. V was trimmed by 5 bases and J by 4 bases, leaving 14 bases between them. Germline V lookup: CDR1 GTSNPN, CDR2 SVGIG (reference sequence). This CDR3 reads CAWGQGLSTGELFF. The CDR3 DNA sequence: TGTGCCTGGGGGCAGGGCTTGTCCACCGGGGAGCTGTTTTTT.

This chain links TRBV27 with TRBJ2-2; TRBD2 agrees at 10 bases. The germline CDR1 and CDR2 sequences are MNHEY and SMNVEV (reference sequence). The CDR3 consists of 15 residues. V shed 2 bases, J shed 4 bases, and the junction held 1 base outside the gene matches. CDR3 protein: CASSLIAGGTGELFF. The CDR3 bases are TGTGCCAGCAGTTTAATAGCGGGAGGCACCGGGGAGCTGTTTTTT.

The chain carries TRBV11-2 and TRBJ2-1, with 12 bases lining up with TRBD2. J gave up 8 bases and V 4 bases, and 6 bases lay outside the gene matches. Germline CDR1 and CDR2: SGHAT and FQNNGV. The CDR3 extends over 15 amino acids. The CDR3 bases are TGTGCCAGCAGCTCCGGGACTAGCGGGTCAGATGAGCAGTTCTTC. Encoded protein: CASSSGTSGSDEQFF.

This chain uses TRBV7-6 with TRBJ2-1; TRBD2 agrees at 7 bases. V was clipped by 7 bases and J by 4 bases; unmatched bases: 1. Looked up from germline, CDR1 is SGHVS and CDR2 is FNYEAQ. CDR3 length: 12 residues. The CDR3 bases are TGTGCCAGCACTAGCGGATACAATGAGCAGTTCTTC. Residues: CASTSGYNEQFF.

This rearrangement joins TRBV27 to TRBJ2-5, with TRBD1 identical over 7 bases. CDR3 length: 17 residues. Germline CDR1 MNHEY, CDR2 SMNVEV (reference sequence). V lost 3 bases, J lost 5 bases, and 15 bases stayed unmatched. This CDR3 reads CASSFQGGEIEVETQYF. The CDR3 DNA sequence: TGTGCCAGCAGTTTTCAAGGGGGCGAAATAGAGGTGGAGACCCAGTACTTC.

Regarding this clone: Other DNA sequences from this sample encode an identical CDR3 as well. This chain uses TRBV27 with TRBJ1-1; D is undetermined. Trimming removed 5 bases at V and 3 bases at J, with 10 bases between. This CDR3 is 13 amino acids long. Germline CDR1 MNHEY, CDR2 SMNVEV (reference sequence). This CDR3 reads CASSAGSYTEAFF. The CDR3 nucleotides are TGTGCCAGCAGTGCCGGGTCTTACACTGAAGCTTTCTTT.

This rearrangement joins TRBV6-4 to TRBJ1-2; D is ambiguous. The germline CDR1 and CDR2 sequences are MRHNA and SNTAGT. The CDR3 is 16 residues long. V was cut by 0 bases and J by 5 bases, with 16 bases left in between. DNA for the CDR3: TGTGCCAGCAGTGACTCCGGGTTCGGAGACCCATATGGCTACACCTTC. This translates into CASSDSGFGDPYGYTF.

The rearrangement joins TRBV28 to TRBJ2-7, with 8 nucleotides matching TRBD1. J was trimmed by 4 bases and V by 3 bases; bases with no gene match: 8. In germline, CDR1 is MDHEN, CDR2 SYDVKM. This CDR3 region has 15 residues. The CDR3 DNA sequence: TGTGCCAGCAGTTTCTCGGACAGGGCTCGGTACGAGCAGTACTTC. Its protein is CASSFSDRARYEQYF.

This chain links TRBV19 with TRBJ2-1; perhaps TRBD2 as D (6 bases). Per the germline V gene, CDR1 is LNHDA and CDR2 is SQIVND (reference sequence). The CDR3 has 14 amino acids. V was clipped by 1 base and J by 8 bases, with 12 bases between them. The CDR3 nucleotides read TGTGCCAGTAGTATAGCCCGGGGGTCGGATGAGCAGTTCTTC. This translates into CASSIARGSDEQFF.

The chain carries TRBV5-1 and TRBJ2-7; 8 nucleotides align to TRBD2. Germline V gene lookup returns CDR1 SGHRS and CDR2 YFSETQ. Trimming cost V 2 bases and J 5 bases; bases outside gene matches: 6. This CDR3 is 14 amino acids long. The DNA of the CDR3 is TGCGCCAGCAGCTTTTCCAGCGGGAGTAACGAGCAGTACTTC. Translating gives CASSFSSGSNEQYF.

The chain recombines TRBV28 with TRBJ1-1; 10 bases match TRBD1. CDR1 is MDHEN, CDR2 SYDVKM, per germline. CDR3 length: 15 residues. With V trimmed by 3 bases and J by 7 bases, 8 bases remained unmatched. The CDR3 bases are TGTGCCAGCAGTTTGGCCGGGACAGGGGATCTTGAAGCTTTCTTT. Its protein is CASSLAGTGDLEAFF.

CDR3 bases: TGTGCCATCATAGGGGGTAACTATGGCTACACCTTC. Its protein product is CAIIGGNYGYTF. The chain carries TRBV10-3 and TRBJ1-2, with D possibly TRBD1 on 6 matching bases. Trimming removed 7 bases from V and 1 base from J, with 7 bases in between. Germline V gives CDR1 ENHRY, CDR2 SYGVKD. The CDR3 consists of 12 residues.

The chain employs TRBV6-1 and TRBJ2-1; 13 positions match TRBD2. Per the germline V gene, CDR1 is MNHNS and CDR2 is SASEGT. The CDR3 is 17 residues long. The ends lost 2 bases at V and 5 bases at J; junction bases unmatched: 6. The CDR3: CASSEFYGTSGDNEQFF. The CDR3 DNA reads as TGTGCCAGCAGTGAATTTTACGGGACTAGCGGGGACAATGAGCAGTTCTTC.

This chain connects TRBV5-1 to TRBJ2-1, with TRBD2 matching 14 bases. The V segment lost 4 bases and the J segment 6 bases; nucleotides outside the gene matches: 3. The CDR3 is made up of 15 amino acids. CDR1 and CDR2 (germline): SGHRS, YFSETQ. DNA of the CDR3: TGCGCCAGCAGCCCGACTAGCGGGAGGGCCAATGAGCAGTTCTTC. It translates to CASSPTSGRANEQFF.

V usage is TRBV27 and J usage is TRBJ1-4, with a tentative D call TRBD1 (6 bases). V gave up 5 bases and J gave up 4 bases, with 17 bases separating them. This CDR3 is built from 16 residues. Germline CDR1 and CDR2: MNHEY and SMNVEV (reference sequence). CDR3 loop: CASSPIQGGGNEKLFF. The CDR3 DNA reads as TGTGCCAGCAGTCCCATACAGGGCGGAGGTAATGAAAAACTGTTTTTT.

The count of this clone is one. The chain is built from TRBV11-2 and TRBJ1-2; TRBD1 matches at 9 bases. CDR3 size: 17 residues. V was pared by 0 bases and J by 4 bases, with 9 bases of the junction left unmatched. Per germline, CDR1 SGHAT and CDR2 FQNNGV. The CDR3 sequence: CASSLDSGQGIRYGYTF. The CDR3 DNA is TGTGCCAGCAGCTTAGATTCCGGACAGGGGATACGCTATGGCTACACCTTC. Variable domain in full (rest from reference TRBV11-2 and TRBJ1-2): EAGVAQSPRYKIIEKRQSVAFWCNPISGHATLYWYQQILGQGPKLLIQFQNNGVVDDSQLPKDRFSAERLKGVDSTLKIQPAKLEDSAVYLCASSLDSGQGIRYGYTFGSGTRLTVV.

This chain connects TRBV10-3 to TRBJ1-2; D is possibly TRBD1 (6 bases). CDR3 length equals 15 residues. Germline V gene data show CDR1 as ENHRY and CDR2 as SYGVKD. V lost 6 bases and J lost 0, with 14 bases in between. The CDR3 region has the DNA TGTGCCATCAGATACTCGACAGGAACTAACTATGGCTACACCTTC. Translation: CAIRYSTGTNYGYTF.

The chain has TRBV28 and TRBJ1-2; the D gene is possibly TRBD1 (5 bases). This CDR3 is 12 amino acids long. Germline V gives CDR1 MDHEN, CDR2 SYDVKM. V dropped 5 bases and J dropped 6 bases, with 10 bases sitting between them. The CDR3 DNA reads as TGTGCCAGCAGTAGGGGATCGGATGGCTACACCTTC. Its protein product is CASSRGSDGYTF.

This chain joins TRBV18 and TRBJ1-4, with TRBD1 as a possible D gene (6 bases). CDR1 is KGHSH and CDR2 is LQKENI in the germline V gene. V was pared by 3 bases and J by 7 bases, with 9 bases between. The CDR3 has 13 residues. This chain's CDR3 is CASSPTGVEKLFF. The DNA of the CDR3 is TGTGCCAGCTCACCGACAGGAGTTGAAAAACTGTTTTTT.